The 2 T cell receptor beta chains reported below all come from one sample, sequenced in a study of T cell responses to AZD1222 COVID-19 vaccine. Method: immunoSEQ multiplex PCR; TCRdb's copy keeps in-frame clones and lacks some. The sample carries approximately 42,000 clones, around 88% recorded once. This sample comprised peripheral blood, obtained 28 days after the second AZD1222 dose. The receptors stem from an adult who received the AZD1222 COVID-19 vaccine.

The rearrangement uses TRBV2 and TRBJ1-4, with D maybe TRBD1 (6 bases). V dropped 8 bases and J dropped 7 bases, with 14 bases sitting between them. Germline V CDR1 and CDR2: SNHLY, FYNNEI. The CDR3 covers 13 residues. The CDR3 nucleotides are TGTGCCAGCGGGTTGGGGGCGCGTGAAAAACTGTTTTTT. Its translation: CASGLGAREKLFF.

The sample holds a few counts of this clone. DNA for the CDR3: TGTGCCAGCAGCTTGGGGCCTGATGGAGCGGGAGTTTTAGGCGATACGCAGTATTTT. Protein sequence: CASSLGPDGAGVLGDTQYF. The chain joins TRBV5-5 to TRBJ2-3; 8 bases are a match to TRBD2. Germline V gene lookup returns CDR1 SGHKS and CDR2 YYEKEE (reference sequence). The CDR3 consists of 19 residues. With 0 bases clipped from V and 6 bases from J, the junction kept 18 bases outside the gene matches.